One T cell receptor (beta chain) is described in this entry. Its antigen is not identified. Researchers amplified the TCR beta CDR3 regions from RNA transcripts. HTBI primers drove first-round RT-PCR of the TCR CDR3. TCRdb re-called the multiplex PCR reads with MiXCR, one entry per CDR3 protein. The sample holds roughly 640,000 distinct CDR3 sequences, roughly a sixth seen once. Germline V lookup: CDR1 SEHNR, CDR2 FQNEAQ (reference sequence). V shed 5 bases, J shed 7 bases, and the junction held 13 bases outside the gene matches. This CDR3 comprises 18 residues. This sample stems from a study of T cells in Graves' hyperthyroidism and ophthalmopathy. General observations from the study: The majority of expanded thyroid clonotypes above 0.001 also appeared in blood. Ophthalmopathy and stable hyperthyroidism were separated by a 13 V-J model.

This clonotype originated in a woman in her forties with Graves' ophthalmopathy. The sequencing input was blood. The chain combines TRBV7-9 with TRBJ2-2; 13 bases agree with TRBD2. CDR3 loop: CASSSTPGLAGYIGELFF. CDR3 sequence (DNA): TGTGCCAGCAGCAGCACGCCGGGACTAGCGGGATATATCGGGGAGCTGTTTTTT.